This T cell receptor beta chain was captured in a study of CD8 T cells in ankylosing spondylitis. Overall study findings and caveats: Blood of patients with ankylosing spondylitis appeared to be characterized by a TCR beta motif of several highly homologous variants. Clones linked to disease, bearing a CD8+ phenotype, were relatively rare in peripheral blood.

Note on this clonotype: Its antigen is not identified.

TCRdb reprocessed the 5' RACE reads via MiXCR and lists one record per CDR3 protein. This table holds 470,000 or so distinct CDR3 sequences, 25% to 30% found once. Germline CDR1 is SGHVS and CDR2 is FQNEAQ. The CDR3 has 14 residues. The V end was cut by 5 bases, the J end by 5 bases, with 13 bases between. The sequence was collected from a male donor with ankylosing spondylitis. This chain uses TRBV7-8 with TRBJ1-5; no clear D. Sequenced: blood, either unsorted or a sorted T cell fraction (not recorded which). CDR3 amino acids: CASSPHSVDQPQHF. DNA of the CDR3: TGTGCCAGCAGCCCCCATAGCGTCGATCAGCCCCAGCATTTT.